The sample holds many counts of the clone carrying this T cell receptor (beta chain). The antigen is unknown. From the germline J gene comes the end of the CDR3, since the read stops 3 residues before it. This CDR3 spans 15 amino acids. Unmatched junction bases numbered 9, after V lost 5 bases and J lost 3 bases. The germline gives CDR1 SGHVS, CDR2 FQNEAQ. The method was immunoSEQ multiplex PCR; TCRdb's version includes in-frame clones alone and lacks a portion of them. The table lists 35,000 or so clones, with no singletons. The data are from a study of T cell clonality in common variable immunodeficiency. Regarding the study as a whole: Common variable immunodeficiency TCR beta sequences reportedly had fewer deletions and N-nucleotide insertions. The cause of increased CVID clonality remains unclear without subpopulation sequencing. Patient heterogeneity in the CVID cohort limited correlations between repertoire features and clinical complications. Shared TCRbeta clones were fewer between CVID subjects than controls.

Sequencing input: peripheral blood mononuclear cells. The V and J genes are TRBV7-8 and TRBJ2-7, with TRBD2 matching over 8 bases. This sequence originates from a person aged 18 to 70 in good health. The CDR3 sequence: CASSRGRLAFYEQYF. Incomplete CDR3 DNA: TGTGCCAGCAGCCGAGGGCGACTAGCGTTCTACGAG.